Included here is one TCR beta chain sequence, with context. The source of the sample is a study of blood T cell repertoires in COVID-19. Looking at the study overall: COVID-19 samples collected from the United States, Italy and Spain covered acute and convalescent phases. The analysed material was cDNA or gDNA that came from T cells, B-cell-depleted T cells, or PBMCs.

In germline, CDR1 is SEHNR, CDR2 FQNEAQ (reference sequence). The CDR3 extends over 15 amino acids. V was pared by 3 bases and J by 0 bases, with 5 bases of the junction left unmatched. Participants had their cohort set by participant-reported clinical history. The authors' processing: Nucleated cell number was recorded as an estimate derived from reference gene primer amplification. Profiled with immunoSEQ multiplex PCR; TCRdb holds only in-frame clones, not every one. Clone size and V and J calls were adopted from that table, with D and trimming inferred from the DNA. The sample includes approximately 230,000 clones, about 93% seen only once; the top ten take 1.5% to 2%.

The chain has TRBV7-9 and TRBJ2-7, with TRBD1 matching 7 bases. Sequenced input: PBMCs or T cells enriched from blood (not recorded which). This clonotype was obtained from a woman between 18 and 29 years old who had recovered from COVID-19. CDR3 residues: CASSFRDSFSYEQYF. In DNA form, the CDR3 reads TGTGCCAGCAGCTTCAGGGACAGTTTCTCCTACGAGCAGTACTTC. Full variable domain (outside the CDR3, taken from reference TRBV7-9 and TRBJ2-7): DTGVSQNPRHKITKRGQNVTFRCDPISEHNRLYWYRQTLGQGPEFLTYFQNEAQLEKSRLLSDRFSAERPKGSFSTLEIQRTEQGDSAMYLCASSFRDSFSYEQYFGPGTRLTVT.